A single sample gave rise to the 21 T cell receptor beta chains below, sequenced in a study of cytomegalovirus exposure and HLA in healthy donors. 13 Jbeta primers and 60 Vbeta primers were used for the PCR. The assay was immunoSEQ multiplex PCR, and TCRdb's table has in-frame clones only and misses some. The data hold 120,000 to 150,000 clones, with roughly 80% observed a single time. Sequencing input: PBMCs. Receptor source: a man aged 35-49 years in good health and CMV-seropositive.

CDR3 sequence: CASSMGLAVYNEQFF. The CDR3 region has the DNA TGTGCCAGTAGTATGGGACTAGCGGTATACAATGAGCAGTTCTTC. The chain has TRBV19 and TRBJ2-1; 11 bases are shared with TRBD2. The V gene's germline CDR1 is LNHDA and CDR2 SQIVND (reference sequence). There are 15 residues in the CDR3. V shed 3 bases and J 4 bases; nucleotides not matched to a gene: 2.

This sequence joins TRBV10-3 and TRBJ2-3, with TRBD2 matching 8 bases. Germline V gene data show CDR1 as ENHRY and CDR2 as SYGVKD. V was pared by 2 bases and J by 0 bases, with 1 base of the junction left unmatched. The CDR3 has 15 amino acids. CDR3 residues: CAISEIAGSTDTQYF. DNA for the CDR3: TGTGCCATCAGTGAGATAGCGGGGAGCACAGATACGCAGTATTTT.

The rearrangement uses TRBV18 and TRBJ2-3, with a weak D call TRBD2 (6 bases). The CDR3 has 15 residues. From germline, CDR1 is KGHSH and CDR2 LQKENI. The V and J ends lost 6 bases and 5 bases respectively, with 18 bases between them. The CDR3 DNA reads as TGTGCCAGCTCGCCGACGAGCGGGCTCGGAGATACGCAGTATTTT. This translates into CASSPTSGLGDTQYF.

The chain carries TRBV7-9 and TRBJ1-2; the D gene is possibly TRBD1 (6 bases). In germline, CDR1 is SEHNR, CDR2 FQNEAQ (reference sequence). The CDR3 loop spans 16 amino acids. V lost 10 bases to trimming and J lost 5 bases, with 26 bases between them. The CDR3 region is CATQGPETGVGYGYTF. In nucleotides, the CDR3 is TGTGCCACGCAAGGGCCAGAGACAGGCGTCGGATATGGCTACACCTTC.

The CDR3 nucleotides read TGTGCCAGCCAAAGGGGGCTCTTAAACACCGGGGAGCTGTTTTTT. Protein sequence: CASQRGLLNTGELFF. This chain uses TRBV28 with TRBJ2-2; 7 nucleotides agree with TRBD1. CDR1 and CDR2 (germline): MDHEN, SYDVKM. There are 15 residues in the CDR3. Germline trimming cut 8 bases from V and 2 bases from J; bases unmatched to any gene: 8. The variable domain in full, completed from reference TRBV28 and TRBJ2-2, reads DVKVTQSSRYLVKRTGEKVFLECVQDMDHENMFWYRQDPGLGLRLIYFSYDVKMKEKGDIPEGYSVSREKKERFSLILESASTNQTSMYLCASQRGLLNTGELFFGEGSRLTVL.

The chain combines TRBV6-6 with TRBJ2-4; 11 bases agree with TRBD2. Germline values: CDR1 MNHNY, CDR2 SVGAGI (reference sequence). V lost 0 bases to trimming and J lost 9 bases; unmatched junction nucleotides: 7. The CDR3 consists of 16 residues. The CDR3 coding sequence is TGTGCCAGCAGTTACTCTAGCGGGAGGGCCGGGGTCATTCAGTACTTC. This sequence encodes CASSYSSGRAGVIQYF.

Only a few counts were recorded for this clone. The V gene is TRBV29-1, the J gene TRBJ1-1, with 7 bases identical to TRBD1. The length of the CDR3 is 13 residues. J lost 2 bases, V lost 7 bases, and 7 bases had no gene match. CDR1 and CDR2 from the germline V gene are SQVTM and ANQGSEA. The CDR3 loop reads CSARGQTNTEAFF. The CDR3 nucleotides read TGCAGCGCTCGGGGACAGACAAACACTGAAGCTTTCTTT.

CDR3: CASTHPTGGHAIEAFF. The CDR3 nucleotides are TGTGCCAGCACCCACCCCACAGGGGGGCATGCGATTGAAGCTTTCTTT. V is TRBV7-3 and J is TRBJ1-1, with TRBD1 matching over 8 bases. The germline V gene has CDR1 SGHTA and CDR2 FQGTGA. This CDR3 is built from 16 residues. J lost 7 bases, V lost 7 bases, and 17 bases had no gene match.

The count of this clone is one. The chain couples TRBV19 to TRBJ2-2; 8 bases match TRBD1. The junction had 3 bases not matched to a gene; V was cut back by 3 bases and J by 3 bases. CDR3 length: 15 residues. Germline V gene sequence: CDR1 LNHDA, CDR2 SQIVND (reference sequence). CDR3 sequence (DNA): TGTGCCAGTAGTATTCAGGGACAGGACACCGGGGAGCTGTTTTTT. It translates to CASSIQGQDTGELFF.

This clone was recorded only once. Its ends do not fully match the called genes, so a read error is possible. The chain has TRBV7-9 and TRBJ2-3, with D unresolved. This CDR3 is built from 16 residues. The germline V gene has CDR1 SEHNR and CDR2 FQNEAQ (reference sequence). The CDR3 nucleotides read TGTTCCAGCAGCCCTACGACTGGCGGTTACACAGATACGCAGTATTTT. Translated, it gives CSSSPTTGGYTDTQYF.

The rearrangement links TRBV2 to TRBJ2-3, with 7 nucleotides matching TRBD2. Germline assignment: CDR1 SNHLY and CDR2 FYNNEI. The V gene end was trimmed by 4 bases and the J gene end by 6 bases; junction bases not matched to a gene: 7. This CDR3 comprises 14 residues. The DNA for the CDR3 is TGTGCCAGCAGTGCCTGGACTAGTTCCGATACGCAGTATTTT. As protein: CASSAWTSSDTQYF.

The CDR3 is CASSSLRRARDEQYF. CDR3 DNA: TGTGCCAGCAGCTCTCTTAGGAGGGCCAGAGACGAGCAGTACTTC. V is TRBV7-9 and J is TRBJ2-7; tentative D call: TRBD2 (6 bases). CDR1 SEHNR and CDR2 FQNEAQ come from the germline V gene (reference sequence). Deletions cut 4 bases from V and 5 bases from J, with 18 bases between. This CDR3 has 15 amino acids.

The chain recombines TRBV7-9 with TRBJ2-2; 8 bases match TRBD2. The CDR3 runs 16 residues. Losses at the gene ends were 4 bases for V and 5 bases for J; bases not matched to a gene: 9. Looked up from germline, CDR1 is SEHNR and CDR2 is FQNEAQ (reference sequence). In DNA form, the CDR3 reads TGTGCCAGCAGCTCCCCCGGGACTAGAAGGACCGGGGAGCTGTTTTTT. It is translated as CASSSPGTRRTGELFF.

CDR3 region: CASNLAGGPKETQYF. The CDR3 DNA reads TGTGCCAGCAACTTAGCGGGAGGGCCCAAGGAGACCCAGTACTTC. J is TRBJ2-5 and V is TRBV5-6, with TRBD2 matching over 11 bases. There are 15 residues in the CDR3. V was pared by 6 bases and J by 5 bases, with 9 bases of the junction left unmatched. In germline, CDR1 is SGHDT, CDR2 YYEEEE.

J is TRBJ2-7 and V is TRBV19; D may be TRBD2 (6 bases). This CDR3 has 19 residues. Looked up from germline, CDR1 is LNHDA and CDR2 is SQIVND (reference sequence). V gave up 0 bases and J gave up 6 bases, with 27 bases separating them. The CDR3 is CASSIDLRLTGLGLREQYF. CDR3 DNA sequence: TGTGCCAGTAGTATAGATCTACGTCTAACGGGACTCGGACTTCGCGAGCAGTACTTC.

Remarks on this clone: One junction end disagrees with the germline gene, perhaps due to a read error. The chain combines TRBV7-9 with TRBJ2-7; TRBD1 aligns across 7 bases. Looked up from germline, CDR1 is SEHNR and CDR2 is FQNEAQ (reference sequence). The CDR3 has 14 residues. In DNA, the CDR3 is TGTTCCAGCAGCACAGGGACAGATACCTACGAGCAGTACTTC. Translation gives CSSSTGTDTYEQYF.

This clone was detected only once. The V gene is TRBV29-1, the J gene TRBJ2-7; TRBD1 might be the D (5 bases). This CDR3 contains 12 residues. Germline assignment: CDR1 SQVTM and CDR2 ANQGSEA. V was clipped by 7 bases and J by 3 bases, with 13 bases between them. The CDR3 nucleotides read TGCAGCGCGACTCTTCAGGGCTACGAGCAGTACTTC. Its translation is CSATLQGYEQYF.

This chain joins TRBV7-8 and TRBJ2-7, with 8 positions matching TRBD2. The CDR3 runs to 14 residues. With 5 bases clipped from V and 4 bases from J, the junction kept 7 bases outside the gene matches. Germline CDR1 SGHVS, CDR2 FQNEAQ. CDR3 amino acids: CASSVQREKYEQYF. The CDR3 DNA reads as TGTGCCAGCAGCGTGCAGCGGGAGAAATACGAGCAGTACTTC.

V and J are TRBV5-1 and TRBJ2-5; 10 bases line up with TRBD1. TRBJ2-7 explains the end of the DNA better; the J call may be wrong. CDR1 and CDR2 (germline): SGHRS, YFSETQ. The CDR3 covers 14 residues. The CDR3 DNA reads TGCGCCAGCAGCCCAGGACAGGGGGCCTACGAGCAGTACTTC. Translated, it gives CASSPGQGAYEQYF.

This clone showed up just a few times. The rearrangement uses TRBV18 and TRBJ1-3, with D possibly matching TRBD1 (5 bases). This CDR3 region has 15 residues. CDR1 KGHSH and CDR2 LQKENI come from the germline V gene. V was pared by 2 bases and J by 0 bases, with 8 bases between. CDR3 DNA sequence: TGTGCCAGCTCACCAGAGACAGTCTCTGGAAACACCATATATTTT. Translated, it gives CASSPETVSGNTIYF.

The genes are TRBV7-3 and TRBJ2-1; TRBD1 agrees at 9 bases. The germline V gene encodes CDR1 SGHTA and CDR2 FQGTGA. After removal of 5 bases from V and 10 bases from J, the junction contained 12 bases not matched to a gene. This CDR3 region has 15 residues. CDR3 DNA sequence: TGTGCCAGCAGCCCAAACTCGGGACAGGGCAGAGAGCAGTTCTTC. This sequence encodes CASSPNSGQGREQFF.